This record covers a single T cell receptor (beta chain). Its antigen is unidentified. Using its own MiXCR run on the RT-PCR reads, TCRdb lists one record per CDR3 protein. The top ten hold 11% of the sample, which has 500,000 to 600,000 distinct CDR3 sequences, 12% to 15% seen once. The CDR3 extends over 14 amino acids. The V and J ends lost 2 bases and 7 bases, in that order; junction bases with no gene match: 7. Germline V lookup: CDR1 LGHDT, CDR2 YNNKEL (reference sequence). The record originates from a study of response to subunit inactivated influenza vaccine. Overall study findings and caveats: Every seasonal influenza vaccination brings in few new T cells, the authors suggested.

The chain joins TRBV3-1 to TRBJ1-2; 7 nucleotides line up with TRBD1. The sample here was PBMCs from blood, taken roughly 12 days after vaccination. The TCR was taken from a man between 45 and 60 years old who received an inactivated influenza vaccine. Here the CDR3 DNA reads TGTGCCAGCAGCCAACTCACAGGGGTGGGTGGCTACACCTTC. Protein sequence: CASSQLTGVGGYTF.